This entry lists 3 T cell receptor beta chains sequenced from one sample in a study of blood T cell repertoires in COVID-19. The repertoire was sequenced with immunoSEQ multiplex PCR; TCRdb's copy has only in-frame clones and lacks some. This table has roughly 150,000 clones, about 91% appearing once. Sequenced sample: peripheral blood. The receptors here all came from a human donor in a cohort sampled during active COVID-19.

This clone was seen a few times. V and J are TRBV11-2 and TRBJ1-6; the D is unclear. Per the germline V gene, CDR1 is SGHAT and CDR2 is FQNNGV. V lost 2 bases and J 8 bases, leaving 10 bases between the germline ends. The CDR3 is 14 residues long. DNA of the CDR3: TGTGCCAGCAGCTTATTGAGGGAATATTCACCCCTCCACTTT. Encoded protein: CASSLLREYSPLHF.

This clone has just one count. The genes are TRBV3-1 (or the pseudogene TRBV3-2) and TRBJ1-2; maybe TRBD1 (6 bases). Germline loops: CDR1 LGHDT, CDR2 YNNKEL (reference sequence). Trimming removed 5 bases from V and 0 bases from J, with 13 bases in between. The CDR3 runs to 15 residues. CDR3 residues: CASSEDSSPNYGYTF. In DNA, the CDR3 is TGTGCCAGCAGCGAGGACAGTTCGCCTAACTATGGCTACACCTTC.

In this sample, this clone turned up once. CDR3 DNA: TGTGCCAGCAGTGAAGTGACAGGGCGGCCCCAGCATTTT. Translated, it gives CASSEVTGRPQHF. The chain has TRBV2 and TRBJ1-5; 7 bases align to TRBD1. After removal of 1 base from V and 9 bases from J, the junction contained 3 bases not matched to a gene. The CDR3 has 13 amino acids. The germline V gene has CDR1 SNHLY and CDR2 FYNNEI.